This T cell receptor beta chain was recorded in a study of Tregs in tolerant kidney transplant recipients. Study-wide background: Related graft donors supplied nonmyeloablative bone marrow transplants, and mixed chimerism was transient. The study, taken as a whole, reports: Validation in larger populations is needed because few patients were studied. This study did not directly address biological reproducibility.

Unstimulated Tregs (CD4+CD25+CD127-) and CD4+CD25- non-Tregs were sorted from PBMCs. Clones were sequenced by immunoSEQ multiplex PCR, and TCRdb holds only the in-frame ones, with some missing. The table shows some 71,000 clones, with around 90% occurring only once. The CDR3 length is 14 residues. V dropped 6 bases and J dropped 2; count of bases not matched to a gene: 4. The V gene's germline CDR1 is MDHEN and CDR2 SYDVKM. Turning to this clone: As yet, its antigen is unknown.

This chain uses TRBV28 with TRBJ2-4, with 7 bases fitting TRBD1. The sequencing here drew on CD4+ T cells from blood, taken before the transplant. The receptor was isolated from a human donor who received a combined kidney and bone marrow transplant. DNA for the CDR3: TGTGCCAGCAGCCAAGGGGGCCCCAAAAACATTCAGTACTTC. Translated: CASSQGGPKNIQYF.